Presented here are 11 T cell receptor beta chains from one specimen sequenced in a study of cytomegalovirus exposure and HLA in healthy donors. The PCR employed 60 Vbeta primers together with 13 Jbeta primers. Clones were sequenced by immunoSEQ multiplex PCR, and TCRdb holds only the in-frame ones, with some missing. In the table there are roughly 200,000 clones, approximately 80% of which are singletons. The sequencing sample was made of PBMCs. The source of these receptors is a female donor in good health and CMV-seronegative.

The V gene is TRBV15, the J gene TRBJ2-7; 8 bases are a match to TRBD2. The junction had 7 bases not matched to a gene; V was cut back by 3 bases and J by 3 bases. The CDR3 consists of 15 residues. CDR1 and CDR2 from the germline V gene are LNHNV and YYDKDF (reference sequence). CDR3 loop: CATSRPGLGGYEQYF. CDR3 bases: TGTGCCACCAGCAGGCCGGGACTAGGAGGCTACGAGCAGTACTTC.

Comment on this clone: The junction shows a germline mismatch at one end, possibly a read error. The CDR3 nucleotides read TGTGCCAGCAGATTGGACAGGGGTGGGTCACCCCTCCACTTT. Its translation is CASRLDRGGSPLHF. The V and J genes are TRBV5-4 and TRBJ1-6; 9 bases line up with TRBD1. The CDR3 runs 14 residues. Germline CDR1 reads SGHNT; CDR2 reads YYREEE (reference sequence).

The chain uses TRBV7-9 and TRBJ2-3; tentatively, D is TRBD2 (5 bases). V shed 2 bases and J shed 4 bases, with 13 bases lying between them. The CDR3 consists of 15 residues. CDR1 is SEHNR, CDR2 FQNEAQ, per germline (reference sequence). The CDR3 DNA is TGTGCCAGCAGCTTATCCGGGGTTTCCCCAGATACGCAGTATTTT. Translation: CASSLSGVSPDTQYF.

This clone was found once. The chain couples TRBV9 to TRBJ1-1; D possibly corresponds to TRBD1 (6 bases). CDR1 is SGDLS and CDR2 is YYNGEE in the germline V gene. There are 15 residues in the CDR3. V dropped 4 bases and J dropped 4 bases, with 17 bases sitting between them. The CDR3 sequence: CASSPQQGRATEAFF. In nucleotides, the CDR3 is TGTGCCAGCAGCCCCCAGCAGGGGCGAGCCACTGAAGCTTTCTTT. Together with reference TRBV9 and TRBJ1-1, the CDR3 gives the full variable domain: DSGVTQTPKHLITATGQRVTLRCSPRSGDLSVYWYQQSLDQGLQFLIQYYNGEERAKGNILERFSAQQFPDLHSELNLSSLELGDSALYFCASSPQQGRATEAFFGQGTRLTVV.

The gene calls are TRBV9 and TRBJ2-6; 8 nucleotides match TRBD2. V trimming: 3 bases; J trimming: 4 bases; junction bases outside the gene matches: 21. The CDR3 is made up of 21 amino acids. Germline V gene sequence: CDR1 SGDLS, CDR2 YYNGEE. CDR3 region: CASSDQNGRGFPLVGANVLTF. For the CDR3, the DNA is TGTGCCAGCAGCGACCAAAACGGGAGGGGCTTCCCTCTAGTGGGGGCCAACGTCCTGACTTTC.

This chain joins TRBV6-5 and TRBJ1-3, with a weak D call TRBD1 (5 bases). CDR3 length: 13 amino acids. Germline CDR1 and CDR2: MNHEY and SVGAGI. The V and J ends lost 6 bases and 7 bases respectively, with 13 bases between them. DNA of the CDR3: TGTGCCAGCAGCATTGTGGGGGGGAACACCATATATTTT. The encoded protein is CASSIVGGNTIYF.

The CDR3 DNA reads TGTGCTAGTGGTTTGGTACTAGGACGGGAGAGATCCTACAATGAGCAGTTCTTC. It yields the protein CASGLVLGRERSYNEQFF. This chain joins TRBV12-5 and TRBJ2-1; D is perhaps TRBD2 (6 bases). Germline V CDR1 and CDR2: LGHNT, FRNRAP. The CDR3 is 18 amino acids. Trimming pared 0 bases from V and 1 base from J, leaving 16 bases between.

The chain recombines TRBV27 with TRBJ2-7; tentatively, D is TRBD1 (6 bases). Trimming stripped 2 bases from V and 3 bases from J, with 8 bases between. Germline CDR1 MNHEY, CDR2 SMNVEV (reference sequence). The CDR3 extends over 13 amino acids. CDR3 region: CASSLIRGYEQYF. The CDR3 nucleotides are TGTGCCAGCAGTTTAATCAGGGGCTACGAGCAGTACTTC.

V and J are TRBV6-1 and TRBJ2-1; 8 bases line up with TRBD1. V shed 4 bases, J shed 5 bases, and the junction held 10 bases outside the gene matches. Germline V gene data show CDR1 as MNHNS and CDR2 as SASEGT. The CDR3 runs to 16 residues. The CDR3 protein is CASSAARGLGNNEQFF. The DNA for the CDR3 is TGTGCCAGCAGTGCCGCCAGGGGGCTGGGAAACAATGAGCAGTTCTTC.

The chain is built from TRBV2 and TRBJ1-6; 7 bases match TRBD1. The junction had 3 bases not matched to a gene; V was cut back by 3 bases and J by 7 bases. Germline V gene sequence: CDR1 SNHLY, CDR2 FYNNEI. The CDR3 is 14 residues long. The CDR3, as DNA: TGTGCCAGCAGTGAGACAGGGATGAATTCACCCCTCCACTTT. This encodes CASSETGMNSPLHF.

Details on this clone: Other DNA sequences in the sample encode the same CDR3. The rearrangement joins TRBV19 to TRBJ1-1; TRBD1 aligns across 10 bases. Trimming cost V 6 bases and J 2 bases; bases outside gene matches: 3. Germline lookup yields CDR1 LNHDA and CDR2 SQIVND (reference sequence). The CDR3 runs to 14 residues. This CDR3 is CASRRDRGNTEAFF. The CDR3 bases are TGTGCCAGTAGACGGGACAGGGGAAACACTGAAGCTTTCTTT.